This TCR beta chain was found in a study of T cell responses to AZD1222 COVID-19 vaccine. For the study at large: Second-dose groups at about 4 or about 12 weeks were pooled.

The method was immunoSEQ multiplex PCR; TCRdb's version includes in-frame clones alone and lacks a portion of them. The table shows more than 150,000 clones, with just over 85% occurring only once. Study-level results: Nearly half of spike-specific TCRs reportedly target unmutated variant regions. Donors skewed white British and female; clonal diversity was possibly underestimated.

To note about this clone: The antigen is not known.

The receptor was derived from an adult in good health. Sequencing was performed on peripheral blood, taken on day 0 of AZD1222 vaccination.

The CDR3 sequence: CASSLSGSRYEQYF. As DNA, the CDR3 is TGTGCCAGCAGTTTAAGCGGCTCGAGGTACGAGCAGTACTTC. The chain combines TRBV28 with TRBJ2-7, with D possibly being TRBD2 (5 bases). Trimming took 2 bases from V and 4 from J, leaving 12 bases between them. CDR3 length: 14 residues. From germline, CDR1 is MDHEN and CDR2 SYDVKM.